This T cell receptor beta chain was sequenced in a study of blood T cells in healthy people across ages. Findings and limits, study-wide: Roughly linearly, TCR beta diversity per million T cells fell as age increased. Because donor CMV status was unknown, expanded clonotype changes were possibly confounded. Without sorted subsets, naive and antigen-experienced compartments could not be conclusively compared.

Trimming stripped 2 bases from V and 0 bases from J, with 15 bases between. The CDR3 consists of 17 residues. Germline assignment: CDR1 SEHNR and CDR2 FQNEAQ (reference sequence). The second PCR ran about 6 to 11 cycles with a sample-barcoded 5' primer and J-beta primers. Samples each returned at least 3 million CDR3-containing paired-end reads. TCRdb used MiXCR to reprocess the 5' RACE reads, holding one entry per CDR3 protein. The table shows over a million distinct CDR3 sequences, with 59% occurring only once. This clonotype showed up just once. Its target is not known. The V gene is TRBV7-9, the J gene TRBJ2-3; D call uncertain. What was sequenced was blood. The source is a man aged 18 to 30 in good health. CDR3 nucleotides: TGTGCCAGCAGCTTATTCAGGTCCGTGATTAGCACAGATACGCAGTATTTT. The encoded protein is CASSLFRSVISTDTQYF.